This TCR beta chain originates from a study of control samples from healthy donors and cancer patients. The V gene's germline CDR1 is SNHLY and CDR2 FYNNEI. This CDR3 comprises 12 residues. V gave up 5 bases and J gave up 5 bases, with 7 bases separating them. Libraries were prepared by immunoSEQ multiplex PCR; TCRdb keeps only in-frame clonotypes and omits some of them. Among approximately 100,000 clones, approximately 86% were seen once, and the ten largest hold 20% to 25%. The receptor was isolated from a man under 40 in good health. J is TRBJ2-1 and V is TRBV2; D gene ambiguous. Sequenced: blood. CDR3 sequence: CASSLQNNEQFF. The CDR3 DNA follows: TGTGCCAGCAGTCTCCAGAACAATGAGCAGTTCTTC.